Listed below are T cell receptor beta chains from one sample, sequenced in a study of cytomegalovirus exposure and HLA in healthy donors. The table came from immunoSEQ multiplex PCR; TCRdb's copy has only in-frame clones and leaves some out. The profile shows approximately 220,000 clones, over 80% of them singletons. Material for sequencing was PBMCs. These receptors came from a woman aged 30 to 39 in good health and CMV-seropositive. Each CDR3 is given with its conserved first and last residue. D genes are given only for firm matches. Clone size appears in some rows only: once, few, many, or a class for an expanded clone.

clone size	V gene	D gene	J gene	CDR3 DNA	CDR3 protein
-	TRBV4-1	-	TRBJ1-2	TGCGCCAGCAGCCAAGAGGGTGGCTACACCTTC	CASSQEGGYTF
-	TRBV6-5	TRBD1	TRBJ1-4	TGTGCCAGCAGTCAGGGGGACGCTGAAAAACTGTTTTTT	CASSQGDAEKLFF
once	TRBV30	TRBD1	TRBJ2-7	TGTGCCTGGGATGGGCAGGGGGCTGGAGAGCAGTACTTC	CAWDGQGAGEQYF
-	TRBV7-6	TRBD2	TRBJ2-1	TGTGCCAGCAGCTTCACTAGCGGGAGATTGAGTGAGCAGTTCTTC	CASSFTSGRLSEQFF
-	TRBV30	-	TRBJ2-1	TGTGCCTGGAGTGGGTCTACCCTGTACAATGAGCAGTTCTTC	CAWSGSTLYNEQFF
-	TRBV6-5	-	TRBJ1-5	TGTGCCAGCAGCCCGGCCTTCGAAGGTCAGCCCCAGCATTTT	CASSPAFEGQPQHF
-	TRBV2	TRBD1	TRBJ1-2	TGTGCCAGCAGTTTAGGACAGGGGAATGGCTACACCTTC	CASSLGQGNGYTF
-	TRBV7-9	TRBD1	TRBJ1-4	TGTGCCAGCAGAGGTGGACAGGGGTCTAATGAAAAACTGTTTTTT	CASRGGQGSNEKLFF
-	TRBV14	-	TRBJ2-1	TGTGCCAGCAGCCCACGTTACAATGAGCAGTTCTTC	CASSPRYNEQFF
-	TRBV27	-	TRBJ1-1	TGTGCCAGCAGTTTAAGGGGGTCCCCTATGAACACTGAAGCTTTCTTT	CASSLRGSPMNTEAFF
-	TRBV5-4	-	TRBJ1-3	TGTGCCAGCAGCTTGCAAGGATCTGGAAACACCATATATTTT	CASSLQGSGNTIYF
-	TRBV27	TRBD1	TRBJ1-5	TGTGCCAGCAGTCTCGGACAGGGCGCCTATCAGCCCCAGCATTTT	CASSLGQGAYQPQHF
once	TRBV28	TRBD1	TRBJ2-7	TGTGCCAGCAGTTTGAGAACAGGGGGCACGTACGAGCAGTACTTC	CASSLRTGGTYEQYF
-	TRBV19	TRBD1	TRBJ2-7	TGTGCCAGTAGTATCTCAGGGGGCGCCCCCTACGAGCAGTACTTC	CASSISGGAPYEQYF
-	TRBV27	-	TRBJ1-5	TGTGCCAGCCAAGACGGTTACAATCAGCCCCAGCATTTT	CASQDGYNQPQHF
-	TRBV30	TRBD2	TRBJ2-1	TGTGCCAGATCGGGCGGGAGGGCTCACAATGAGCAGTTCTTC	CARSGGRAHNEQFF
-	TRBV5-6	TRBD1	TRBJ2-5	TGTGCCAGCAGTCGGTTCTTGTCGACGGGGACAGGCGCACAAGAGACCCAGTACTTC	CASSRFLSTGTGAQETQYF
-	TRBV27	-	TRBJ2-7	TGTGCCAGCAGTTCCACAGGTTTAGCACCCTACGAGCAGTACTTC	CASSSTGLAPYEQYF